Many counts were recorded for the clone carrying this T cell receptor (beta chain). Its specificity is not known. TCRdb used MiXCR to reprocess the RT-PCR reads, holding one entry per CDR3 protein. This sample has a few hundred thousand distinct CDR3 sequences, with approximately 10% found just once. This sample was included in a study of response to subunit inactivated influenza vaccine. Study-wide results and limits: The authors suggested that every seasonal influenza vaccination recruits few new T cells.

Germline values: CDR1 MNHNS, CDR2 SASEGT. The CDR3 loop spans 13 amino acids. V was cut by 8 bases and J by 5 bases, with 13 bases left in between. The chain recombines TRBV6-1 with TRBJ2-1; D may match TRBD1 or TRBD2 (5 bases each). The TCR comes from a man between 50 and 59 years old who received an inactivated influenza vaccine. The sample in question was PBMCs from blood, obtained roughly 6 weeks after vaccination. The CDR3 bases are TGTGCCAGCGGGACCCACGGGGACAATGAGCAGTTCTTC. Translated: CASGTHGDNEQFF.